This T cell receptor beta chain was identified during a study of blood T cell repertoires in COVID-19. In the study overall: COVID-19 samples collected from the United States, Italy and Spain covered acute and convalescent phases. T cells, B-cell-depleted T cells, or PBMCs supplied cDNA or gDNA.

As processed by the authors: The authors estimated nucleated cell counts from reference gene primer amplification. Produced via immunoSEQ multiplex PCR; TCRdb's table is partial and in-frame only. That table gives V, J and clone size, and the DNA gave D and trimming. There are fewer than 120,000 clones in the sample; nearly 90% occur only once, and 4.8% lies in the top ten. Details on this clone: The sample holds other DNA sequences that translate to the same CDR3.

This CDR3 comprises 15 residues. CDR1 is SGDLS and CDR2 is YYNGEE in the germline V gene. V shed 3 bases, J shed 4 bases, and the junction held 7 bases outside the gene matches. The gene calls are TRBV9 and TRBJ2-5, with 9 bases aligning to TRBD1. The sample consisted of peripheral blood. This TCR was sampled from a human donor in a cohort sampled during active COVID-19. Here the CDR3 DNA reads TGTGCCAGCAGCGGCAACAGGGGGCGAGGAGAGACCCAGTACTTC. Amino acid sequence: CASSGNRGRGETQYF.